This T cell receptor (beta chain) was sequenced during a study of cytotoxic CD8 clonotypes in ibrutinib-treated CLL. For the study at large: After a median roughly 12 months on treatment (6 to 36), response samples were drawn.

V lost 5 bases and J 4 bases, leaving 8 bases between the germline ends. This CDR3 is 12 amino acids long. The V gene's germline CDR1 is SEHNR and CDR2 FQNEAQ (reference sequence). In regard to this clone: Its antigen is undetermined.

TCRdb's copy holds only in-frame clones and misses some; the assay was immunoSEQ multiplex PCR. The sample lists some 200,000 clones, around 75% occurring once. Genomic DNA in an amount of approximately 1.9 micrograms was extracted from cryopreserved PBMCs and used for the preparation of TCR beta libraries. Study-level findings and limits: The study sampled sustained-remission and progressing patients at different times. Higher clonality was seen at ibrutinib response and a return toward baseline at progression.

The sample consisted of PBMCs, taken after 12 months of ibrutinib treatment. This sequence originates from a human donor with chronic lymphocytic leukemia. The rearrangement uses TRBV7-9 and TRBJ1-2; TRBD1 is a possible D gene (5 bases). CDR3 coding DNA: TGTGCCAGCAGCCAAGACAGCTATGGCTACACCTTC. It encodes CASSQDSYGYTF.